Detailed here is one TCR beta chain. The entry originates in a study of blood T cell repertoires in COVID-19. Study-level information: Sites across the United States, Italy and Spain contributed samples from acute and convalescent COVID-19. T cells, B-cell-depleted T cells, or PBMCs supplied cDNA or gDNA.

With 3 bases removed from V and 5 bases from J, the gap between germline ends came to 8 bases. The germline gives CDR1 KGHSH, CDR2 LQKENI. The CDR3 extends over 13 amino acids. Original data processing: Quantification of nucleated cells was approximated via reference gene primer amplification. The method was immunoSEQ multiplex PCR; TCRdb's version includes in-frame clones alone and lacks a portion of them. V, J and clone size are taken as reported in that table, and D and trimming were inferred from the DNA itself. This sample carries some 490,000 clones, 70% to 90% of them seen once, and the ten largest clones take approximately 3.2%.

V and J are TRBV18 and TRBJ1-5, with a tentative D call TRBD1 (6 bases). The clonotype comes from a human donor in a cohort sampled during active COVID-19. The sample taken for sequencing was peripheral blood. The CDR3 nucleotides read TGTGCCAGCTCACCCAACAGGGATCAGCCCCAGCATTTT. This codes for CASSPNRDQPQHF.